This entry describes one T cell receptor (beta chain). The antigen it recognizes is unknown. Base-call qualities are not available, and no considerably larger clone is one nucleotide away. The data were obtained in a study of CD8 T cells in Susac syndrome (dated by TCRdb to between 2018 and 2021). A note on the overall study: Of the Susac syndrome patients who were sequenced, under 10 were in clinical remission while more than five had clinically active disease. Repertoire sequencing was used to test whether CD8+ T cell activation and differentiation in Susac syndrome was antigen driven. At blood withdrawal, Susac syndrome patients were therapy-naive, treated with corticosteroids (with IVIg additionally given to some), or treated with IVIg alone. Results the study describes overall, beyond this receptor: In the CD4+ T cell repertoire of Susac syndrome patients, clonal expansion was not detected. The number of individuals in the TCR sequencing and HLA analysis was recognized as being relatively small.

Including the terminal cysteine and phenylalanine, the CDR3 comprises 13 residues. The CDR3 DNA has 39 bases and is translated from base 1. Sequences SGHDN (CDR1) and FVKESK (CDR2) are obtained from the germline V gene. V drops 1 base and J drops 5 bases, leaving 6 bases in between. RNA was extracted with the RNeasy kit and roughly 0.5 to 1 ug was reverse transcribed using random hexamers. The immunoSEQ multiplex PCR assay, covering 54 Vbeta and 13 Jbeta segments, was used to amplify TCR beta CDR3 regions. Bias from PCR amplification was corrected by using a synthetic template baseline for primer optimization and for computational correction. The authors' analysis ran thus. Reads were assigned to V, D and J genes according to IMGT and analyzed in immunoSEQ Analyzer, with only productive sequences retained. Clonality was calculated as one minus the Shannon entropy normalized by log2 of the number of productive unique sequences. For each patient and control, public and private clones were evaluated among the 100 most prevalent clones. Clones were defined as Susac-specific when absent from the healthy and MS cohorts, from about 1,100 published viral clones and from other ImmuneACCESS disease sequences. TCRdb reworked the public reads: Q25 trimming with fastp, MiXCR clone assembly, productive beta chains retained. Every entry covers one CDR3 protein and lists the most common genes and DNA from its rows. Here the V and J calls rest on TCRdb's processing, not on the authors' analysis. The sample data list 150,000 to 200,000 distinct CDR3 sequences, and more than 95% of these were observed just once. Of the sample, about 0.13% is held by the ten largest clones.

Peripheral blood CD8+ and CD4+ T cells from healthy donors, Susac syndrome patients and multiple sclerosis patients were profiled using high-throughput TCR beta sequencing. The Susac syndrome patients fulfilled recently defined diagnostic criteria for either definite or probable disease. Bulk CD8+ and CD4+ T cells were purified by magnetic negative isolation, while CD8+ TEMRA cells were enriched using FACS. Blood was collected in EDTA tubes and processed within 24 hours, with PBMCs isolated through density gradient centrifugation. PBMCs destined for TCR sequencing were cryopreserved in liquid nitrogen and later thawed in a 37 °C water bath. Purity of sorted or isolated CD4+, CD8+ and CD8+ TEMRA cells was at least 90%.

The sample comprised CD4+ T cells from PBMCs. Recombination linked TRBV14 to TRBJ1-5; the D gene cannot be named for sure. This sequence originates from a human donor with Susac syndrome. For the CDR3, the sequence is CASSQGTHQPQHF. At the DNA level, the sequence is TGTGCCAGCAGCCAAGGGACCCATCAGCCCCAGCATTTT.